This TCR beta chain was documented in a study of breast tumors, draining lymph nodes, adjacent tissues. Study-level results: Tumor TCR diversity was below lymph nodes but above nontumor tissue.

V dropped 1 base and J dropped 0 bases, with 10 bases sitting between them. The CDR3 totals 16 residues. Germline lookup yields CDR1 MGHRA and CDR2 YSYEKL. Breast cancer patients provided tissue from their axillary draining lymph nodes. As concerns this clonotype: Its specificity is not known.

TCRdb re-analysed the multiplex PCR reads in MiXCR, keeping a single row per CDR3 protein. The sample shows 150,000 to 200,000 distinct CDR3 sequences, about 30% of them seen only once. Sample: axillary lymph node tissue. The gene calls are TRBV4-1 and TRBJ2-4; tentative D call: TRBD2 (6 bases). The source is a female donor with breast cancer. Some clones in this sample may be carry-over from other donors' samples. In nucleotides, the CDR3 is TGCGCCAGCAGCCAAGGGGACTTTTTAGCCAAAAACATTCAGTACTTC. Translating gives CASSQGDFLAKNIQYF.